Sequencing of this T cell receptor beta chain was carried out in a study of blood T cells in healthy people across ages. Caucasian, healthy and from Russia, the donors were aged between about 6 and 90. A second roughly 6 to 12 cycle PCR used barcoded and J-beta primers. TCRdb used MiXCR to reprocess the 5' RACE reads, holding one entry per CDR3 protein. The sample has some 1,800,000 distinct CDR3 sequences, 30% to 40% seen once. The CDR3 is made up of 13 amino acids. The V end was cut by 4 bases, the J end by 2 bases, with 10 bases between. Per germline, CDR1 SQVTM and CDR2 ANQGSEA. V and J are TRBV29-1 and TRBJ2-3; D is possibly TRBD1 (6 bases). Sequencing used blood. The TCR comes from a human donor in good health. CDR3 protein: CSVVDRHTDTQYF. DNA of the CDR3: TGCAGCGTTGTTGACAGGCACACAGATACGCAGTATTTT.